This entry describes one TCR beta chain. The antigen remains undetermined. The data were obtained in a study of T cell responses to AZD1222 COVID-19 vaccine. Sequenced by immunoSEQ multiplex PCR; TCRdb stores in-frame clones only, minus some. The table has 150,000 to 190,000 clones, about nine tenths seen once. Broader study findings: Vaccine-associated CD4 TCRs ranged over spike, dominating at 160-218 and 743-854. The sample set comprised mostly white British donors with more females, and clonal diversity was possibly underestimated.

This CDR3 contains 15 residues. With 0 bases removed from V and 5 bases from J, the gap between germline ends came to 14 bases. Germline V gene sequence: CDR1 SGHRS, CDR2 YFSETQ. The source material was peripheral blood, sampled after recovery from COVID-19. The source is an adult who had recovered from COVID-19. The rearrangement links TRBV5-1 to TRBJ2-5, with D hard to call. The CDR3 DNA reads as TGCGCCAGCAGCTTGGACAGCTCTAATTCGGAGACCCAGTACTTC. Its protein is CASSLDSSNSETQYF.